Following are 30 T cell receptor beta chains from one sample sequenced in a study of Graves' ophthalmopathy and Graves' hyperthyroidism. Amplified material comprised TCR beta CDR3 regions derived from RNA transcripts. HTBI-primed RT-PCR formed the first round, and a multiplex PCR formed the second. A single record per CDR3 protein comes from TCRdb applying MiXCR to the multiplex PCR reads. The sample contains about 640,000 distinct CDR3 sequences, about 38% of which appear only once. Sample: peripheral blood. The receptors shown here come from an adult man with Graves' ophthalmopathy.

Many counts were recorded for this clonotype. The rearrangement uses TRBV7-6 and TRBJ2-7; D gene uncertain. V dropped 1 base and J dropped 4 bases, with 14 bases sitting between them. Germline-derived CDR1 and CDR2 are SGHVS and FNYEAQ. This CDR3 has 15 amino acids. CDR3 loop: CASSLGTAANYEQYF. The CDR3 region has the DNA TGTGCCAGCAGCTTAGGTACGGCGGCTAATTACGAGCAGTACTTC.

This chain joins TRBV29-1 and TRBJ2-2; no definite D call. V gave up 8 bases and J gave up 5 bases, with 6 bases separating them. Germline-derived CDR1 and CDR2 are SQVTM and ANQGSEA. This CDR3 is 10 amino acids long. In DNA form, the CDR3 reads TGCAGCTTCCTTACCGGGGAGCTGTTTTTT. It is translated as CSFLTGELFF.

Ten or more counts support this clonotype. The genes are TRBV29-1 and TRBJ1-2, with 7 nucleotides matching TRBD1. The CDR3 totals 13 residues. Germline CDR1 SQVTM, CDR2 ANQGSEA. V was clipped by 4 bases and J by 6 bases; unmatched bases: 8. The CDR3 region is CSVVLGQLDGYTF. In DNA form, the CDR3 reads TGCAGCGTTGTTCTGGGACAGCTGGATGGCTACACCTTC.

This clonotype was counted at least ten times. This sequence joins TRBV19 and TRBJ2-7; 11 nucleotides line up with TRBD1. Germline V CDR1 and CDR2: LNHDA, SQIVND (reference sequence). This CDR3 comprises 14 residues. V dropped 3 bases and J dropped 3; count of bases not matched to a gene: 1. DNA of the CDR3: TGTGCCAGTAGTATGGGGACAGGGGGCTACGAGCAGTACTTC. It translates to CASSMGTGGYEQYF.

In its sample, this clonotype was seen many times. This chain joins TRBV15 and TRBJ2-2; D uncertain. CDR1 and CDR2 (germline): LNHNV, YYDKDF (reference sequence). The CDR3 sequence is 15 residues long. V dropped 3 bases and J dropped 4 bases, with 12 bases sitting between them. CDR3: CATSRDTLSTGELFF. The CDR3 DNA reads TGTGCCACCAGCAGGGATACACTCAGCACCGGGGAGCTGTTTTTT.

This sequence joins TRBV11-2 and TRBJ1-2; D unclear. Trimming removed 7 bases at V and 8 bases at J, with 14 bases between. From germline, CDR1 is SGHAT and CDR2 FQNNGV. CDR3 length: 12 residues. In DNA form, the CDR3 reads TGTGCCAGCAACCCCGGACTGGAGGGCTACACCTTC. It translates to CASNPGLEGYTF.

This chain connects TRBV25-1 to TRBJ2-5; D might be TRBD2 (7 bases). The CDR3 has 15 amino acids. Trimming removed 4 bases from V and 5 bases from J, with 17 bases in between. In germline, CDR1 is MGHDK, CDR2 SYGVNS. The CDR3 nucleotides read TGTGCCAGCAGTGCAAGGGGGAGGGCCGATGAGACCCAGTACTTC. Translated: CASSARGRADETQYF.

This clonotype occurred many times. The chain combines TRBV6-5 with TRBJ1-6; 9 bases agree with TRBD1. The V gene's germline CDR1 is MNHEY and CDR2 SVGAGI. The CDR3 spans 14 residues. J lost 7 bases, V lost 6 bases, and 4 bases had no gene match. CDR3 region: CASRLDRGNSPLHF. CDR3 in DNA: TGTGCCAGCAGGCTGGACAGGGGAAATTCACCCCTCCACTTT.

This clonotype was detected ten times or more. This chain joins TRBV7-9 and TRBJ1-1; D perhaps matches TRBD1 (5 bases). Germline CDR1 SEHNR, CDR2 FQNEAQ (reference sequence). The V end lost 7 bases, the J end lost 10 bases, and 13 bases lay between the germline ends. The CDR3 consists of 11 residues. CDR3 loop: CASISLGGAFF. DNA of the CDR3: TGTGCCAGCATCTCTTTGGGGGGAGCTTTCTTT.

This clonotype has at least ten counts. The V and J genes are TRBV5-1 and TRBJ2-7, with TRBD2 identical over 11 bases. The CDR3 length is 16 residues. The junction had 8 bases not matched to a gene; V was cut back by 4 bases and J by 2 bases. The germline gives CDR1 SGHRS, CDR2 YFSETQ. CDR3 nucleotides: TGCGCCAGCAGCGGGGGCGGGACTAGCGGAACCTACGAGCAGTACTTC. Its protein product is CASSGGGTSGTYEQYF. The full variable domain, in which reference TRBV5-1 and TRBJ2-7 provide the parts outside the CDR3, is KAGVTQTPRYLIKTRGQQVTLSCSPISGHRSVSWYQQTPGQGLQFLFEYFSETQRNKGNFPGRFSGRQFSNSRSEMNVSTLELGDSALYLCASSGGGTSGTYEQYFGPGTRLTVT.

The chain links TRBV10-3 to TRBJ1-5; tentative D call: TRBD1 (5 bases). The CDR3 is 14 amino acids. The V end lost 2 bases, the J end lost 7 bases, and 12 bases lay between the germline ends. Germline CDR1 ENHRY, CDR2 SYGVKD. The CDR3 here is CAISEGPGRQPQHF. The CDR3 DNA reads TGTGCCATCAGTGAGGGGCCGGGACGACAGCCCCAGCATTTT.

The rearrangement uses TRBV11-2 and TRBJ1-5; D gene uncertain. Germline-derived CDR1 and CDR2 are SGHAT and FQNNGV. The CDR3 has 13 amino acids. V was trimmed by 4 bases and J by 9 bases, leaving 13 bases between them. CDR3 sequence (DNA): TGTGCCAGCAGCTCCGTTTCGGGTTGGCCCCAGCATTTT. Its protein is CASSSVSGWPQHF.

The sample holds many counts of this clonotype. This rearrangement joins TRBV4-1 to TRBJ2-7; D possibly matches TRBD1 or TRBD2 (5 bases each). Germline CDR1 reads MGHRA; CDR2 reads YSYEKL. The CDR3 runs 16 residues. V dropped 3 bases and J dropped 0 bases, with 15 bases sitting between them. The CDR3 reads CASSHGDGFSSYEQYF. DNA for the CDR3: TGCGCCAGCAGCCACGGGGACGGGTTCAGCTCCTACGAGCAGTACTTC.

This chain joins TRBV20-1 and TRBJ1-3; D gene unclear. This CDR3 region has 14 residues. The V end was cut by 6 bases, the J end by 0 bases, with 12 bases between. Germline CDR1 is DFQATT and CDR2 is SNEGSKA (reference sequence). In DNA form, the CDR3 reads TGCAGTGCCGGCGACCGTAGCTCTGGAAACACCATATATTTT. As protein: CSAGDRSSGNTIYF.

CDR3: CASSPGTGGSDSPLHF. The CDR3 DNA sequence: TGTGCCAGCAGCCCCGGGACAGGGGGTTCTGACTCACCCCTCCACTTT. The rearrangement links TRBV7-3 to TRBJ1-6; 11 nucleotides align to TRBD1. This CDR3 has 16 amino acids. Germline V CDR1 and CDR2: SGHTA, FQGTGA. J was trimmed by 10 bases and V by 5 bases; bases with no gene match: 10. The variable domain in full, with the rest retrieved from reference TRBV7-3 and TRBJ1-6, is GAGVSQTPSNKVTEKGKYVELRCDPISGHTALYWYRQSLGQGPEFLIYFQGTGAADDSGLPNDRFFAVRPEGSVSTLKIQRTERGDSAVYLCASSPGTGGSDSPLHFGNGTRLTVT.

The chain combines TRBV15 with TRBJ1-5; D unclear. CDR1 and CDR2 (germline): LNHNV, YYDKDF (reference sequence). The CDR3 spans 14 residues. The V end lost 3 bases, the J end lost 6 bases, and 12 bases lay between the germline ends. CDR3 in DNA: TGTGCCACCAGCAGCCAAGATTCGGGTCAGCCCCAGCATTTT. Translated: CATSSQDSGQPQHF.

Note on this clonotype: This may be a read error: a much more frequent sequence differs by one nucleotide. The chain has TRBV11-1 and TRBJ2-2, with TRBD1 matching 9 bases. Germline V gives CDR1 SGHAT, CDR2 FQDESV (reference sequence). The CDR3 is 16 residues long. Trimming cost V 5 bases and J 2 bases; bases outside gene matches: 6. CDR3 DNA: TGTGCCAGCAGCCCGGGACAGGGTGGAAACACCGGGGAGCTGTTTTTT. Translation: CASSPGQGGNTGELFF.

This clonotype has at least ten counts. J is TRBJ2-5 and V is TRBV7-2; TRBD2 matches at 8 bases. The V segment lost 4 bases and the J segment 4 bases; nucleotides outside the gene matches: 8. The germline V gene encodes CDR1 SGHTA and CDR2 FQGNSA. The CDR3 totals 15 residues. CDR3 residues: CASSSRRGDRETQYF. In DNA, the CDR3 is TGTGCCAGCAGCTCCCGGCGGGGGGACCGAGAGACCCAGTACTTC.

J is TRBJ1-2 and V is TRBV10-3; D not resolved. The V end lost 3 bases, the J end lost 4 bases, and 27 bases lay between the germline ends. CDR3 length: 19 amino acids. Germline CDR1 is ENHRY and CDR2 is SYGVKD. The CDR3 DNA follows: TGTGCCATCAGTGATCCACCCTCGAGAAGGACCCGAACAAGCTATGGCTACACCTTC. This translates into CAISDPPSRRTRTSYGYTF.

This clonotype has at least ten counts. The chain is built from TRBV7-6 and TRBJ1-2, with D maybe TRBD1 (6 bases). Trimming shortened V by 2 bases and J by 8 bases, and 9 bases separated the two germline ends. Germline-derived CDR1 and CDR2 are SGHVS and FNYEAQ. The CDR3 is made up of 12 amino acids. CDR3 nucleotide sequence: TGTGCCAGCAGCTTAAAACAGGGCGGCTACACCTTC. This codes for CASSLKQGGYTF. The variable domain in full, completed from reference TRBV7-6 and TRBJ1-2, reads GAGVSQSPRYKVTKRGQDVALRCDPISGHVSLYWYRQALGQGPEFLTYFNYEAQQDKSGLPNDRFSAERPEGSISTLTIQRTEQRDSAMYRCASSLKQGGYTFGSGTRLTVV.

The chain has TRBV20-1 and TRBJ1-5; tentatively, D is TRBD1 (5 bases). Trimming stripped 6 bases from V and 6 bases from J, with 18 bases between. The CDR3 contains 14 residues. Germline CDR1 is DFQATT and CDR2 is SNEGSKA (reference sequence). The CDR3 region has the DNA TGCAGTGCCAGTAGTATTTTTAGGGGTCAGCCCCAGCATTTT. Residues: CSASSIFRGQPQHF.

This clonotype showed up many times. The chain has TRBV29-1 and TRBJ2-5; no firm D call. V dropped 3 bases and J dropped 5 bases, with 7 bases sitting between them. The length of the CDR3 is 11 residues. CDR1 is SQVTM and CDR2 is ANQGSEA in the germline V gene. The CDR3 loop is CSVERGETQYF. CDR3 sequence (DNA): TGCAGCGTTGAGCGTGGGGAGACCCAGTACTTC.

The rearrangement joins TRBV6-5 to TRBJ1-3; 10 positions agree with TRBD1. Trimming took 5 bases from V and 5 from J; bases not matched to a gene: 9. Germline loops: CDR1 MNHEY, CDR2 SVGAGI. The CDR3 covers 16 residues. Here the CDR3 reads CASSTTGGNERNTIYF. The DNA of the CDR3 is TGTGCCAGCAGTACGACAGGGGGCAACGAGCGAAACACCATATATTTT.

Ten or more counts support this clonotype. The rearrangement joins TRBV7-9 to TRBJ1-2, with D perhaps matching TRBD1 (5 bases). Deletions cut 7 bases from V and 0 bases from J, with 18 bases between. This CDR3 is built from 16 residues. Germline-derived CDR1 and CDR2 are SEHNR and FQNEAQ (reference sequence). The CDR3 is CASTEIDREANYGYTF. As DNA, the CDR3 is TGTGCCAGCACCGAGATCGACAGAGAAGCTAACTATGGCTACACCTTC.

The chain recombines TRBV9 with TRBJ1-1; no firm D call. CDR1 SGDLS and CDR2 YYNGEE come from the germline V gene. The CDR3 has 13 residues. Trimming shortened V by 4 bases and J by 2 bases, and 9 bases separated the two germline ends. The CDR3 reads CASSRSENTEAFF. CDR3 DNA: TGTGCCAGCAGCCGCAGTGAAAACACTGAAGCTTTCTTT.

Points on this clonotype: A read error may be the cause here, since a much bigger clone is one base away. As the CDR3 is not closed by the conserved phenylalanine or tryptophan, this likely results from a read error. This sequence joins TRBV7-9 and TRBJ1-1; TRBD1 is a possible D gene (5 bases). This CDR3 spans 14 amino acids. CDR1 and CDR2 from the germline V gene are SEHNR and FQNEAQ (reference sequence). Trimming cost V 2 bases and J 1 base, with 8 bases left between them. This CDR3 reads CASSLLGGNTEAFL. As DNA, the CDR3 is TGTGCCAGCAGCTTACTTGGGGGGAACACTGAAGCTTTCCTT.

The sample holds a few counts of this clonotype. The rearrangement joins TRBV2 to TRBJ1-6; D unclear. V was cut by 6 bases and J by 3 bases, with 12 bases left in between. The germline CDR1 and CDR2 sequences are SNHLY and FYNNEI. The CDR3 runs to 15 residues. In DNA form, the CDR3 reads TGTGCCAGCAGGACGGGTAGATTCTATAATTCACCCCTCCACTTT. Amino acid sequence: CASRTGRFYNSPLHF.

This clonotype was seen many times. The CDR3 region is CASSYTKTANEKLFF. In nucleotides, the CDR3 is TGTGCCAGCAGTTACACCAAGACAGCTAATGAAAAACTGTTTTTT. This sequence joins TRBV6-5 and TRBJ1-4, with a tentative D call TRBD1 (5 bases). V was cut by 2 bases and J by 3 bases, with 10 bases left in between. Per germline, CDR1 MNHEY and CDR2 SVGAGI. The CDR3 sequence is 15 residues long.

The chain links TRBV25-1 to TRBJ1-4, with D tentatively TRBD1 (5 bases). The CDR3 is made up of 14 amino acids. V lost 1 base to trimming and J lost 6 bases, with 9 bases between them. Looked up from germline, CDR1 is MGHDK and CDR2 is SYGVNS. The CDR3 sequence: CASSEFGTDEKLFF. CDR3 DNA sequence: TGTGCCAGCAGTGAATTTGGGACGGATGAAAAACTGTTTTTT.

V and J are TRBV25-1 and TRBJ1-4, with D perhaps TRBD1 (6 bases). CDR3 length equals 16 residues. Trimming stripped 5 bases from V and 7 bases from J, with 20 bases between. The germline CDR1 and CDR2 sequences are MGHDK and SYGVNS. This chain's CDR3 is CASSQSCRARGEKLFF. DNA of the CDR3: TGTGCCAGCAGTCAATCTTGCCGGGCCAGGGGTGAAAAACTGTTTTTT.